These 32 T cell receptor beta chains originate from one sample sequenced in a study of control samples from healthy donors and cancer patients. The repertoire was sequenced with immunoSEQ multiplex PCR; TCRdb's copy has only in-frame clones and lacks some. This repertoire shows over 50,000 clones, roughly 95% found once; its top ten account for about 1.1%. Material: blood. The receptor source for this set is a woman under 30 in good health.

This chain uses TRBV19 with TRBJ2-1; D possibly corresponds to TRBD2 (5 bases). Germline CDR1 and CDR2: LNHDA and SQIVND (reference sequence). The CDR3 has 13 residues. V was pared by 6 bases and J by 4 bases, with 10 bases between. The CDR3 sequence: CASSRTEYNEQFF. The CDR3 DNA reads as TGTGCCAGTAGCAGGACTGAGTACAATGAGCAGTTCTTC.

The V gene is TRBV5-5, the J gene TRBJ1-3, with unresolved D. CDR1 is SGHKS and CDR2 is YYEKEE in the germline V gene (reference sequence). This CDR3 contains 12 residues. V was shortened by 6 bases and J by 7 bases, with 11 bases between the two germline ends. CDR3 sequence (DNA): TGTGCCAGCATCGGGCAGTTGAACACCATATATTTT. Translation gives CASIGQLNTIYF.

This clone has only one observation. The V gene is TRBV4-1, the J gene TRBJ2-3; the match to TRBD2 covers 8 bases. Germline trimming cut 0 bases from V and 0 bases from J; bases unmatched to any gene: 8. Germline CDR1 MGHRA, CDR2 YSYEKL. This CDR3 region has 18 residues. The CDR3 DNA is TGCGCCAGCAGCCAAGAGGAGCTAGGACTAGCCAGCACAGATACGCAGTATTTT. As protein: CASSQEELGLASTDTQYF.

Only one count was recorded for this clone. The CDR3 loop is CASSLNKRWGAMGNTEAFF. DNA for the CDR3: TGTGCCAGCAGTCTCAACAAGAGATGGGGGGCTATGGGAAACACTGAAGCTTTCTTT. The V and J genes are TRBV28 and TRBJ1-1, with D possibly matching TRBD1 (6 bases). There are 19 residues in the CDR3. The germline gives CDR1 MDHEN, CDR2 SYDVKM. The V gene lost 5 bases and the J gene lost 2 bases, with 27 bases spanning the gap. Full variable domain (missing parts from reference TRBV28 and TRBJ1-1): DVKVTQSSRYLVKRTGEKVFLECVQDMDHENMFWYRQDPGLGLRLIYFSYDVKMKEKGDIPEGYSVSREKKERFSLILESASTNQTSMYLCASSLNKRWGAMGNTEAFFGQGTRLTVV.

This chain joins TRBV4-1 and TRBJ2-5; the match to TRBD2 covers 16 bases. This CDR3 is built from 17 residues. After removal of 4 bases from V and 7 bases from J, the junction contained 9 bases not matched to a gene. CDR1 is MGHRA, CDR2 YSYEKL, per germline. The CDR3 DNA is TGCGCCAGCAGCCTATCGGGACTAGCGGGGGGGGAAGGGACCCAGTACTTC. Amino acid sequence: CASSLSGLAGGEGTQYF.

This rearrangement joins TRBV28 to TRBJ2-2, with TRBD2 matching 7 bases. The V gene's germline CDR1 is MDHEN and CDR2 SYDVKM. Trimming removed 2 bases from V and 3 bases from J; junction bases left unmatched: 0. The CDR3 runs to 14 residues. The CDR3 reads CASSLAGDTGELFF. DNA of the CDR3: TGTGCCAGCAGTTTAGCGGGAGACACCGGGGAGCTGTTTTTT.

The chain is built from TRBV27 and TRBJ1-2, with TRBD1 matching over 7 bases. This CDR3 is 13 amino acids long. Germline CDR1 MNHEY, CDR2 SMNVEV (reference sequence). Trimming took 2 bases from V and 5 from J; bases not matched to a gene: 2. This CDR3 is CASSLTGAYGYTF. For the CDR3, the DNA is TGTGCCAGCAGTTTAACAGGGGCTTATGGCTACACCTTC.

J is TRBJ1-3 and V is TRBV6-5, with TRBD1 matching 7 bases. Germline V gene data show CDR1 as MNHEY and CDR2 as SVGAGI. This CDR3 contains 14 residues. Trimming took 5 bases from V and 3 from J; bases not matched to a gene: 4. In DNA, the CDR3 is TGTGCCAGCAGTCCCGACAGGGTTGGAAACACCATATATTTT. As protein: CASSPDRVGNTIYF.

The chain uses TRBV7-9 and TRBJ2-5; 11 bases are a match to TRBD1. Germline CDR1 SEHNR, CDR2 FQNEAQ (reference sequence). J was trimmed by 3 bases and V by 8 bases; bases with no gene match: 11. This CDR3 is 16 amino acids long. The CDR3 sequence is CASGGQGALAKETQYF. CDR3 coding DNA: TGTGCCAGCGGCGGACAGGGGGCTCTTGCGAAAGAGACCCAGTACTTC.

The CDR3 region has the DNA TGTGCCAGCAGCCCCGGACAGGGGATTTATGGCTACACCTTC. Amino acids: CASSPGQGIYGYTF. The chain has TRBV5-4 and TRBJ1-2; TRBD1 matches at 9 bases. V lost 4 bases and J lost 5; bases outside the gene matches: 6. The CDR3 extends over 14 amino acids. The germline V gene has CDR1 SGHNT and CDR2 YYREEE (reference sequence).

The CDR3 is CASSPKKTDSEAFF. DNA for the CDR3: TGTGCCAGCTCACCTAAAAAAACGGACAGTGAAGCTTTCTTT. The genes are TRBV18 and TRBJ1-1; D might be TRBD1 (6 bases). Germline values: CDR1 KGHSH, CDR2 LQKENI. The CDR3 is 14 residues long. Trimming took off 3 bases at V and 7 bases at J, with 15 bases between the two ends.

The chain employs TRBV10-2 and TRBJ1-2; 8 nucleotides line up with TRBD1. With V trimmed by 10 bases and J by 4 bases, 14 bases remained unmatched. This CDR3 contains 15 residues. Germline V gene data show CDR1 as WSHSY and CDR2 as SAAADI. CDR3 nucleotide sequence: TGCGCCACCCTTTTTTTGACAGGGGCAGGCTATGGCTACACCTTC. It translates to CATLFLTGAGYGYTF.

V gene TRBV7-2 combines with J gene TRBJ1-2; possible D gene TRBD1, 6 bases. The CDR3 is made up of 12 amino acids. Trimming cost V 2 bases and J 11 bases, with 12 bases left between them. CDR1 and CDR2 (germline): SGHTA, FQGNSA. The CDR3 region is CASSLTGRSYTF. The CDR3 DNA is TGTGCCAGCAGCTTAACAGGGAGATCTTACACCTTC.

J is TRBJ2-3 and V is TRBV10-1; the match to TRBD2 covers 11 bases. The CDR3 totals 15 residues. The V and J ends lost 5 bases and 6 bases, in that order; junction bases with no gene match: 7. Germline V gene sequence: CDR1 WNHNN, CDR2 SYGVQD (reference sequence). This CDR3 is CASSNLAGGQDTQYF. Here the CDR3 DNA reads TGCGCCAGCAGTAATCTAGCGGGGGGCCAGGATACGCAGTATTTT.

With respect to this clone: Within the sample, other DNA sequences also encode this same CDR3. The rearrangement joins TRBV7-9 to TRBJ2-3; D gene uncertain. The CDR3 totals 14 residues. The V end was cut by 2 bases, the J end by 2 bases, with 8 bases between. The germline V gene encodes CDR1 SEHNR and CDR2 FQNEAQ (reference sequence). DNA of the CDR3: TGTGCCAGCAGCTTAACCGGAACCACAGATACGCAGTATTTT. The encoded protein is CASSLTGTTDTQYF.

The chain links TRBV19 to TRBJ2-1, with D possibly TRBD2 on 6 matching bases. The germline V gene encodes CDR1 LNHDA and CDR2 SQIVND (reference sequence). This CDR3 comprises 12 residues. Trimming left V 6 bases short and J 5 bases short, with 8 bases between. The CDR3 protein is CASSGRHNEQFF. The DNA of the CDR3 is TGTGCCAGTAGCGGGAGACACAATGAGCAGTTCTTC.

This clone was seen once. The chain is built from TRBV3-1 (or the pseudogene TRBV3-2) and TRBJ2-1; D is unclear. Trimming removed 0 bases from V and 2 bases from J, with 2 bases in between. This CDR3 has 13 amino acids. Germline V gene lookup returns CDR1 LGHDT and CDR2 YNNKEL (reference sequence). In nucleotides, the CDR3 is TGTGCCAGCAGCCAAGATCCCTACAATGAGCAGTTCTTC. Its translation: CASSQDPYNEQFF.

This chain links TRBV15 with TRBJ2-5; maybe TRBD1 (5 bases). The length of the CDR3 is 14 residues. Germline CDR1 is LNHNV and CDR2 is YYDKDF (reference sequence). V lost 2 bases, J lost 1 base, and 8 bases lay in between. Here the CDR3 reads CATSRLTVQETQYF. The CDR3 nucleotides read TGTGCCACCAGCAGATTGACAGTCCAAGAGACCCAGTACTTC.

The CDR3 protein is CATSSVFTDTQYF. The CDR3 DNA reads as TGTGCCACTAGCTCGGTGTTCACAGATACGCAGTATTTT. This sequence joins TRBV19 and TRBJ2-3, with D perhaps matching TRBD2 (5 bases). Per the germline V gene, CDR1 is LNHDA and CDR2 is SQIVND (reference sequence). This CDR3 has 13 residues. Trimming took off 10 bases at V and 2 bases at J, with 13 bases between the two ends.

The V and J genes are TRBV7-3 and TRBJ2-3; 11 bases are a match to TRBD1. V dropped 2 bases and J dropped 4; count of bases not matched to a gene: 2. The CDR3 contains 15 residues. Germline CDR1 and CDR2: SGHTA and FQGTGA. The CDR3, as DNA: TGTGCCAGCAGCTTAGGGGGACAGGGGGCAGATACGCAGTATTTT. Encoded protein: CASSLGGQGADTQYF.

The chain recombines TRBV7-2 with TRBJ2-7; maybe TRBD1 (5 bases). The CDR3 is 13 residues long. CDR1 and CDR2 from the germline V gene are SGHTA and FQGNSA. Trimming cost V 5 bases and J 7 bases, with 15 bases left between them. CDR3 residues: CASSQSQGREQYF. CDR3 bases: TGTGCCAGCAGCCAATCCCAGGGTCGGGAGCAGTACTTC.

This clone appeared a single time. The J gene is TRBJ1-5, the V gene TRBV4-1, with TRBD1 matching over 8 bases. The CDR3 length is 14 residues. The trim removed 4 bases at V and 5 bases at J, leaving 4 bases unmatched. Germline assignment: CDR1 MGHRA and CDR2 YSYEKL. The CDR3 coding sequence is TGCGCCAGCAGCCTGGACAGGGAGGATCAGCCCCAGCATTTT. Its protein is CASSLDREDQPQHF.

Within the sample, this clone is medium-sized. V is TRBV6-4 and J is TRBJ2-1; TRBD2 agrees at 12 bases. V shed 5 bases, J shed 6 bases, and the junction held 8 bases outside the gene matches. This CDR3 comprises 16 residues. The germline gives CDR1 MRHNA, CDR2 SNTAGT. The CDR3 DNA is TGTGCCAGCAGTCCTACTAGCGGGGGGAACCTCAATGAGCAGTTCTTC. Its translation: CASSPTSGGNLNEQFF.

The genes are TRBV11-3 and TRBJ1-6; D gene ambiguous. The length of the CDR3 is 13 residues. Trimming shortened V by 5 bases and J by 8 bases, and 10 bases separated the two germline ends. Germline-derived CDR1 and CDR2 are SGHNT and YENEEA. The CDR3 here is CASSEGRDSPLHF. CDR3 DNA: TGTGCCAGCAGCGAGGGAAGGGATTCACCCCTCCACTTT.

The chain is built from TRBV4-1 and TRBJ1-2, with a possible D match to TRBD1 (5 bases). CDR3 length equals 14 residues. The germline V and J ends were trimmed by 3 bases and 1 base, with 9 bases remaining between them. Germline loops: CDR1 MGHRA, CDR2 YSYEKL. The CDR3 sequence is CASSQVTVNYGYTF. The CDR3 bases are TGCGCCAGCAGCCAGGTGACAGTTAACTATGGCTACACCTTC.

The chain employs TRBV4-1 and TRBJ1-2; D gene unclear. This CDR3 is built from 16 residues. Germline lookup yields CDR1 MGHRA and CDR2 YSYEKL. V lost 3 bases, J lost 0 bases, and 14 bases lay in between. The CDR3, as DNA: TGCGCCAGCAGCCACCCGCCAGGTGGAGCTAACTATGGCTACACCTTC. It is translated as CASSHPPGGANYGYTF.

The chain combines TRBV14 with TRBJ1-3, with D possibly matching TRBD1 (5 bases). The CDR3 has 15 residues. The germline V and J ends were trimmed by 2 bases and 2 bases, with 10 bases remaining between them. Germline V lookup: CDR1 SGHDN, CDR2 FVKESK. The CDR3 DNA follows: TGTGCCAGCAGCCAACAGGGATCTACTGGAAACACCATATATTTT. Its protein product is CASSQQGSTGNTIYF. Looking up the rest from reference TRBV14 and TRBJ1-3 gives the full variable domain: EAGVTQFPSHSVIEKGQTVTLRCDPISGHDNLYWYRRVMGKEIKFLLHFVKESKQDESGMPNNRFLAERTGGTYSTLKVQPAELEDSGVYFCASSQQGSTGNTIYFGEGSWLTVV.

The gene calls are TRBV29-1 and TRBJ1-1; maybe TRBD1 (5 bases). Germline V gene data show CDR1 as SQVTM and CDR2 as ANQGSEA. The CDR3 covers 11 residues. Between the trimmed V and J ends, which lost 4 bases and 10 bases, there was a span of 13 bases. CDR3 nucleotide sequence: TGCAGCGTTGGAAAGACGGGACTAGCTTTCTTT. Its protein product is CSVGKTGLAFF.

This rearrangement joins TRBV15 to TRBJ1-1; TRBD1 is a possible D gene (5 bases). Germline-derived CDR1 and CDR2 are LNHNV and YYDKDF (reference sequence). Deletions cut 6 bases from V and 1 base from J, with 12 bases between. This CDR3 has 14 residues. CDR3 sequence: CATSPKRGNTEAFF. CDR3 in DNA: TGTGCCACCAGTCCGAAGAGGGGGAACACTGAAGCTTTCTTT.

The chain links TRBV7-9 to TRBJ2-3; TRBD2 matches at 9 bases. From germline, CDR1 is SEHNR and CDR2 FQNEAQ (reference sequence). This CDR3 spans 15 amino acids. V shed 5 bases, J shed 6 bases, and the junction held 9 bases outside the gene matches. CDR3 in DNA: TGTGCCAGCAGCCCCCCGGGCGGGGGGGCCGATACGCAGTATTTT. Its protein is CASSPPGGGADTQYF. Variable domain in full (rest from reference TRBV7-9 and TRBJ2-3): DTGVSQNPRHKITKRGQNVTFRCDPISEHNRLYWYRQTLGQGPEFLTYFQNEAQLEKSRLLSDRFSAERPKGSFSTLEIQRTEQGDSAMYLCASSPPGGGADTQYFGPGTRLTVL.

This chain links TRBV27 with TRBJ1-1; possibly TRBD1 for D (6 bases). The germline CDR1 and CDR2 sequences are MNHEY and SMNVEV (reference sequence). This CDR3 is built from 13 residues. V lost 4 bases and J lost 4, with 10 bases in between. The CDR3 bases are TGTGCCAGCAGTTCGACAGGATTCACTGAAGCTTTCTTT. Residues: CASSSTGFTEAFF.

V gene TRBV5-5 combines with J gene TRBJ1-3; 9 nucleotides agree with TRBD1. With 1 base clipped from V and 4 bases from J, the junction kept 6 bases outside the gene matches. CDR3 size: 16 residues. The germline V gene encodes CDR1 SGHKS and CDR2 YYEKEE (reference sequence). CDR3 bases: TGTGCCAGCAGCTTGATTCCGACAGGGGGGGGAAACACCATATATTTT. Its translation is CASSLIPTGGGNTIYF. The entire variable domain, with the rest obtained from reference TRBV5-5 and TRBJ1-3, is as follows: DAGVTQSPTHLIKTRGQQVTLRCSPISGHKSVSWYQQVLGQGPQFIFQYYEKEERGRGNFPDRFSARQFPNYSSELNVNALLLGDSALYLCASSLIPTGGGNTIYFGEGSWLTVV.